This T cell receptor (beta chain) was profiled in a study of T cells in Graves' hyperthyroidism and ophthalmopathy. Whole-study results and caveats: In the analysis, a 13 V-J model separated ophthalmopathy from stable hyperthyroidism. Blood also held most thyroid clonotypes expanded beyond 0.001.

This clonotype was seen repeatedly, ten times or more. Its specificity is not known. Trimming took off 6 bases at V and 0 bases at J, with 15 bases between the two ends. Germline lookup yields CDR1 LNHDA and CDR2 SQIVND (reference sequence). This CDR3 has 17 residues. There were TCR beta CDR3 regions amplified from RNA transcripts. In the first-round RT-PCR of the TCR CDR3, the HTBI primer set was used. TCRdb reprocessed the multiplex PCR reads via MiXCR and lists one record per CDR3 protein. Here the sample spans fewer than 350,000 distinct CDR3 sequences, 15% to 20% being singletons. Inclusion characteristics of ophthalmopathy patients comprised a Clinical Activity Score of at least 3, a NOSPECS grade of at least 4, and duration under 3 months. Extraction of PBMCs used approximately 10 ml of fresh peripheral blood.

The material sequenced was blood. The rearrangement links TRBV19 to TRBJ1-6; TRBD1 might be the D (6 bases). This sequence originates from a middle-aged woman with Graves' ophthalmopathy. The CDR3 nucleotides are TGTGCCAGTAGCCTGACAGGACCGAGCTCCTATAATTCACCCCTCCACTTT. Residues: CASSLTGPSSYNSPLHF.